One and the same sample provided the 9 T cell receptor beta chains below, sequenced in a study of molecular identifiers for immune sequencing clone quantification. TCRdb reanalysed the PCR reads using MiXCR and keeps one entry per CDR3 protein. The top ten hold around 0.79% of the sample, which has around 480,000 distinct CDR3 sequences, about 25% seen once. The sequenced material came from naive CD8+ T cells from blood, with Jurkat cell RNA spiked in. Subset of the sample: FACS-sorted CD8+CD4-CCR7+CD45RA+ naive T cells. Receptors were obtained from a human donor in good health. Some libraries in this study had Jurkat cell RNA spiked in.

This clonotype was counted only a few times. J is TRBJ2-7 and V is TRBV5-6; 8 positions agree with TRBD2. CDR1 and CDR2 (germline): SGHDT, YYEEEE. The CDR3 has 14 amino acids. V lost 1 base and J lost 1; bases outside the gene matches: 1. The CDR3 loop is CASSLLAGSYEQYF. The CDR3 DNA sequence: TGTGCCAGCAGCTTGCTAGCGGGTTCCTACGAGCAGTACTTC.

Only a few counts were recorded for this clonotype. The rearrangement joins TRBV27 to TRBJ2-1, with 13 bases that match TRBD2. The CDR3 length is 15 residues. The germline gives CDR1 MNHEY, CDR2 SMNVEV (reference sequence). J gave up 8 bases and V 7 bases, and 8 bases lay outside the gene matches. In DNA, the CDR3 is TGTGCCAGCACCCCTTTACTAGCGGGAGGGGATGAGCAGTTCTTC. This encodes CASTPLLAGGDEQFF.

V is TRBV27 and J is TRBJ1-1, with 7 bases aligning to TRBD1. The CDR3 has 16 amino acids. Trimming took 4 bases from V and 0 from J; bases not matched to a gene: 8. Germline V lookup: CDR1 MNHEY, CDR2 SMNVEV (reference sequence). CDR3 sequence: CASSSVQGQLNTEAFF. As DNA, the CDR3 is TGTGCCAGCAGTTCCGTCCAGGGACAGTTGAACACTGAAGCTTTCTTT.

This clonotype was detected only a few times. The gene calls are TRBV20-1 and TRBJ2-7; perhaps TRBD1 as D (6 bases). Per the germline V gene, CDR1 is DFQATT and CDR2 is SNEGSKA (reference sequence). Trimming cost V 2 bases and J 3 bases, with 14 bases left between them. The CDR3 spans 14 residues. The CDR3 region is CSARSWDTYYEQYF. The DNA for the CDR3 is TGCAGTGCTAGATCTTGGGACACGTACTACGAGCAGTACTTC.

Concerning this clonotype itself: The junction differs from germline at one of its ends, possibly a read error. The rearrangement links TRBV7-7 to TRBJ2-5; no firm D call. CDR1 is SSHAT and CDR2 is FNYEAQ in the germline V gene (reference sequence). This CDR3 comprises 15 residues. CDR3 protein: CASSLVVRSQETQYF. CDR3 in DNA: TGTGCTAGCAGCTTAGTGGTCAGGAGCCAAGAGACCCAGTACTTC.

The sample holds many counts of this clonotype. The chain joins TRBV7-9 to TRBJ1-1; D gene unclear. CDR3 length equals 12 residues. Trimming took off 0 bases at V and 11 bases at J, with 10 bases between the two ends. The germline CDR1 and CDR2 sequences are SEHNR and FQNEAQ (reference sequence). The CDR3 sequence: CASSLAGVDAFF. CDR3 sequence (DNA): TGTGCCAGCAGCTTAGCGGGCGTGGATGCTTTCTTT.

The J gene is TRBJ2-7, the V gene TRBV7-6; TRBD2 agrees at 8 bases. Per the germline V gene, CDR1 is SGHVS and CDR2 is FNYEAQ. After removal of 5 bases from V and 0 bases from J, the junction contained 12 bases not matched to a gene. The CDR3 contains 17 residues. The CDR3: CASSLHPGGALSYEQYF. For the CDR3, the DNA is TGTGCCAGCAGCCTCCACCCGGGAGGGGCTCTCTCCTACGAGCAGTACTTC.

This clonotype occurred a few times. The rearrangement uses TRBV11-3 and TRBJ2-7, with 10 bases aligning to TRBD1. From germline, CDR1 is SGHNT and CDR2 YENEEA. V was pared by 4 bases and J by 6 bases, with 6 bases of the junction left unmatched. This CDR3 spans 14 amino acids. The CDR3: CASSSRDRGSEQYF. In DNA form, the CDR3 reads TGTGCCAGCAGCTCCCGGGACAGGGGATCCGAGCAGTACTTC.

V and J are TRBV7-2 and TRBJ2-1; 7 nucleotides match TRBD2. V was clipped by 5 bases and J by 5 bases; unmatched bases: 9. From germline, CDR1 is SGHTA and CDR2 FQGNSA. The CDR3 runs to 15 residues. The CDR3 reads CASSPGTTSDNEQFF. CDR3 DNA: TGTGCCAGCAGCCCCGGGACTACGTCTGACAATGAGCAGTTCTTC.